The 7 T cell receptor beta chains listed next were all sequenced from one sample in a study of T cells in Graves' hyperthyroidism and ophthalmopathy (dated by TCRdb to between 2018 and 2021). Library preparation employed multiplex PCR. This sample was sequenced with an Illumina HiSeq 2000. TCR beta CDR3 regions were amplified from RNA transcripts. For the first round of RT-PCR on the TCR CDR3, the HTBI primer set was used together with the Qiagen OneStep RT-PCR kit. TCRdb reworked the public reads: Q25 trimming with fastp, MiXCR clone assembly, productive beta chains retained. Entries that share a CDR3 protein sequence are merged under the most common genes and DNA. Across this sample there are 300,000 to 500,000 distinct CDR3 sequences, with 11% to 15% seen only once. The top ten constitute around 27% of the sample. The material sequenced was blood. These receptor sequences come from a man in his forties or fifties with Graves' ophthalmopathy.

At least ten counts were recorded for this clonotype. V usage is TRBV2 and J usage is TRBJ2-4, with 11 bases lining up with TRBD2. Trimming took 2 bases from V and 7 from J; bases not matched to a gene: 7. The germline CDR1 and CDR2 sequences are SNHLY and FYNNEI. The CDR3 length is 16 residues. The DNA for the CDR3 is TGTGCCAGCAGTGAAAGGACTAGCGGGTCACTGAACATTCAGTACTTC. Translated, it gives CASSERTSGSLNIQYF. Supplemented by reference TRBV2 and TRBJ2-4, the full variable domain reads EPEVTQTPSHQVTQMGQEVILRCVPISNHLYFYWYRQILGQKVEFLVSFYNNEISEKSEIFDDQFSVERPDGSNFTLKIRSTKLEDSAMYFCASSERTSGSLNIQYFGAGTRLSVL.

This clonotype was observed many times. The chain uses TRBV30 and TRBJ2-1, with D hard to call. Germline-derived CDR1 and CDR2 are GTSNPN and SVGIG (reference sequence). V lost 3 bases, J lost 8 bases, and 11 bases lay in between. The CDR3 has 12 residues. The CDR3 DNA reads TGTGCCTGGAGGGCAGGTTTTTATGAGCAGTTCTTC. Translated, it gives CAWRAGFYEQFF.

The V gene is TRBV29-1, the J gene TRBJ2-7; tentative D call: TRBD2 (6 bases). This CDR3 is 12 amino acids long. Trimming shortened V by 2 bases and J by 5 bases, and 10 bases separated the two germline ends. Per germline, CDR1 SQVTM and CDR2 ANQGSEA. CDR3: CSVERGSNEQYF. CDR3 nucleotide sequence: TGCAGCGTTGAACGGGGGTCAAACGAGCAGTACTTC.

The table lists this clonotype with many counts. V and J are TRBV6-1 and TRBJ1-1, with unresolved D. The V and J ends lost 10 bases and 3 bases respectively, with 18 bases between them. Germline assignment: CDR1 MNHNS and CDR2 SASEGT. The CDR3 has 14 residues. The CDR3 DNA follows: TGTGCCATCGAAGAGTACGTCTCTGACACTGAAGCTTTCTTT. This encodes CAIEEYVSDTEAFF.

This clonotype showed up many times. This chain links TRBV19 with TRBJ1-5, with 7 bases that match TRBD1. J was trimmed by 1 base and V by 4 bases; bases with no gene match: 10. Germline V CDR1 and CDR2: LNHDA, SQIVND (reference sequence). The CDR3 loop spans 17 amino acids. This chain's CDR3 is CASSRSGTALSNQPQHF. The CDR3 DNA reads TGTGCCAGTAGTAGATCCGGGACAGCGCTGAGCAATCAGCCCCAGCATTTT.

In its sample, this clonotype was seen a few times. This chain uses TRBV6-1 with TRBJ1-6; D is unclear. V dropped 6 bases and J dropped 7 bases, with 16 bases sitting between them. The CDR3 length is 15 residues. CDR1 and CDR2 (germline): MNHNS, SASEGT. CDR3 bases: TGTGCCAGCAGGATCGGTCCAGCCAAAAATTCACCCCTCCACTTT. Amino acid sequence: CASRIGPAKNSPLHF.

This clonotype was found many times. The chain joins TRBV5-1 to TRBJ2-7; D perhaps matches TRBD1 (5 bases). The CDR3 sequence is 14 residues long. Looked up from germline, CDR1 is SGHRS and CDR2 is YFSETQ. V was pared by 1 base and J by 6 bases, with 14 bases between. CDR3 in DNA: TGCGCCAGCAGCTTGCCCTCCGTAAGGGGCGAGCAGTACTTC. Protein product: CASSLPSVRGEQYF.